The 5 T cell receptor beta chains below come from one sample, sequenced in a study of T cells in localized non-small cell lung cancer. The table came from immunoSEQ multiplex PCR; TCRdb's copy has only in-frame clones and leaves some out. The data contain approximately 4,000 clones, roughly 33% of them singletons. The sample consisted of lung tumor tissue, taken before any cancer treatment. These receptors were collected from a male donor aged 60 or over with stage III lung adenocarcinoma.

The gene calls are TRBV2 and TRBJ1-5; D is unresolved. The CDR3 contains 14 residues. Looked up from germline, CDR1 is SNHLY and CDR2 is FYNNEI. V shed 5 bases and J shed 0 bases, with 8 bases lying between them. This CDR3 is CASSRTVSNQPQHF. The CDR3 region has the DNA TGTGCCAGCAGTAGGACGGTTAGCAATCAGCCCCAGCATTTT.

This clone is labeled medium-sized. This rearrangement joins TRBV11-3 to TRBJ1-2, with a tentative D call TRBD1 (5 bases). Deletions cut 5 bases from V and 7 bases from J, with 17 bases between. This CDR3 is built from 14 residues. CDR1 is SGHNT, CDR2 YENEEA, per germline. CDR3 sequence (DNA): TGTGCCAGCAGCCGCCGGGACGTTATCGCTGGCTACACCTTC. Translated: CASSRRDVIAGYTF.

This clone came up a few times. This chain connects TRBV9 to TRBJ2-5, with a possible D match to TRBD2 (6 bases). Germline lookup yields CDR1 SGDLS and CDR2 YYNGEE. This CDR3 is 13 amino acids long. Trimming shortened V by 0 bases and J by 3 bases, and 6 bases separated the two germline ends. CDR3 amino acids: CASSVGGKETQYF. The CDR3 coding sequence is TGTGCCAGCAGCGTAGGCGGGAAAGAGACCCAGTACTTC.

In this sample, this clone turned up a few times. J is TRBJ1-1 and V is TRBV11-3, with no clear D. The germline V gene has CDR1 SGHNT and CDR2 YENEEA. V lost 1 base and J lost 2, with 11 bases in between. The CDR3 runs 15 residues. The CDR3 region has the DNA TGTGCCAGCAGCTTAGGAGGCAGCCTCAACACTGAAGCTTTCTTT. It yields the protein CASSLGGSLNTEAFF.

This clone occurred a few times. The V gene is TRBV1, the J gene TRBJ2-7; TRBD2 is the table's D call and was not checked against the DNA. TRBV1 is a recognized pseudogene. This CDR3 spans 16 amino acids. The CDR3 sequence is CASSQVGLAGGYEQYF. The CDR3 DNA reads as TGCGCCAGCAGCCAAGTGGGACTAGCGGGGGGGTACGAGCAGTACTTC.